This T cell receptor beta chain was sequenced for a study of identical twins. General observations from the study: Part of the zero-insertion signal could reflect confounding by invariant MAIT and iNKT cells.

With no exceptions, donors were healthy Caucasians. V was shortened by 7 bases and J by 6 bases, with 13 bases between the two germline ends. This CDR3 is built from 12 residues. Germline lookup yields CDR1 WSHSY and CDR2 SAAADI. In TCRdb, the 5' RACE reads were re-called with MiXCR into one record per CDR3 protein. In the table there are 450,000 or so distinct CDR3 sequences, more than 20% of which are singletons. This clonotype was detected only a few times. Its target is unknown. The data were also submitted as part of a second study, on T cells expressing NK-cell markers. That study adds: Each TCR beta repertoire originated in sorted T cells that were CD3+CD56+NKG2C+, CD3+CD56+NKG2C- or CD3+CD56-NKG2C+.

The chain recombines TRBV10-2 with TRBJ2-7; tentatively, D is TRBD2 (6 bases). The sequence was obtained from a woman aged 18-29 years in good health. Sequenced sample: CD4+ T cells sorted from blood. This chain's CDR3 is CASNRLGGEQYF. In nucleotides, the CDR3 is TGCGCCAGCAATCGACTAGGCGGCGAGCAGTACTTC.